Sequencing of this T cell receptor (beta chain) was carried out in a study of blood T cell repertoires in COVID-19. From germline, CDR1 is GTSNPN and CDR2 SVGIG (reference sequence). V was trimmed by 3 bases and J by 2 bases, leaving 14 bases between them. The CDR3 totals 14 residues. Authors' methods: Amplification of reference gene primers provided the estimated nucleated cell counts. Sequenced by immunoSEQ multiplex PCR; TCRdb stores in-frame clones only, minus some. V and J calls and clone size follow that table, whereas D and trimming were derived from the DNA. The table has about 280,000 clones, roughly 90% seen once; the top ten hold 2% to 2.5%.

The chain links TRBV30 to TRBJ2-7, with D tentatively TRBD2 (6 bases). This clonotype was sampled from a woman aged 50 to 60 who had recovered from COVID-19. The specimen was peripheral blood. The CDR3 loop is CAWRPLANAYEQYF. CDR3 in DNA: TGTGCCTGGAGGCCACTAGCCAATGCCTACGAGCAGTACTTC.